Listed below are T cell receptor beta chains from one sample, sequenced in a study of vaccination effects on CD4 cells after COVID-19. No antigen has been assigned to these receptors. The table came from immunoSEQ multiplex PCR; TCRdb's copy has only in-frame clones and leaves some out. The table has about 14,000 clones, approximately 72% seen once. Here the sequenced sample was CD4+ T cells from PBMCs cultured with SARS-CoV-2 spike peptides, taken after COVID-19 vaccination. The receptors were sampled from a human donor who received a COVID-19 vaccine. The CDR3 runs from the conserved cysteine through the conserved F or W. A D gene is named only where the DNA matches it firmly. Clone sizes are given selectively: once, few, many, or a class where the clone is expanded.

j_call	d_call	clone_size	cdr3_length	v_call	cdr3_nt	cdr3_aa
TRBJ2-7	-	once	15	TRBV12-5	TGTGCTAGTGGTTTGGTAACAGTGAACCCCTACGAGCAGTACTTC	CASGLVTVNPYEQYF
TRBJ1-5	-	-	17	TRBV4-3	TGCGCCAGCAGCCAAGATGCTCAGTCTTATAGCAATCAGCCCCAGCATTTT	CASSQDAQSYSNQPQHF
TRBJ1-6	TRBD1	-	16	TRBV6-5	TGTGCCAGCAGTTACTCACGGACAGGGGTGGGTTCACCCCTCCACTTT	CASSYSRTGVGSPLHF
TRBJ2-3	TRBD2	-	16	TRBV7-2	TGTGCCAGCAGCTTAGCAGCGGGAGCTATAGCAGATACGCAGTATTTT	CASSLAAGAIADTQYF
TRBJ2-1	-	-	16	TRBV28	TGTGCCAGCAGTGCCCCAACAGAGCTCTCCTACAATGAGCAGTTCTTC	CASSAPTELSYNEQFF
TRBJ2-7	-	-	13	TRBV2	TGTGCCAGCAGTGGGGTGACCTCCTACGAGCAGTACTTC	CASSGVTSYEQYF
TRBJ1-5	-	-	17	TRBV9	TGTGCCAGCCAAGGTGGGCTAGGCAGGCGCCTTTATCAGCCCCAGCATTTT	CASQGGLGRRLYQPQHF
TRBJ1-6	-	-	16	TRBV27	TGTGCCAGCAGTCGCAGGGGCAGCTCCTATAATTCACCCCTCCACTTT	CASSRRGSSYNSPLHF
TRBJ1-5	-	few	14	TRBV2	TGTGCCAGCAGTTCAGGGTTGGGCAATCAGCCCCAGCATTTT	CASSSGLGNQPQHF
TRBJ1-5	-	-	16	TRBV5-1	TGCGCCAGCAGCTTGGCGGAAGGGGGACCCGATCAGCCCCAGCATTTT	CASSLAEGGPDQPQHF
TRBJ1-5	-	few	14	TRBV4-2	TGTGCCAGCAGCCAAGACGAGGGGACACAGCCCCAGCATTTT	CASSQDEGTQPQHF
TRBJ1-5	-	-	14	TRBV5-5	TGTGCCAGCAGCCTAGGTGAGGTCAATCAGCCCCAGCATTTT	CASSLGEVNQPQHF
TRBJ1-1	-	-	15	TRBV30	TGTGCCTGGAGTCCTTCCCTGACACTTGCCACTGAAGCTTTCTTT	CAWSPSLTLATEAFF
TRBJ2-5	TRBD2	-	15	TRBV5-4	TGTGCCAGCAGCTTTAGCGGGAGGGCCCAAGAGACCCAGTACTTC	CASSFSGRAQETQYF
TRBJ2-2	TRBD1	-	15	TRBV27	TGTGCCAGCAGTTTCGGGACAGGGAACACCGGGGAGCTGTTTTTT	CASSFGTGNTGELFF
TRBJ1-1	-	-	15	TRBV7-2	TGTGCCAGCAGCTTGAGGGGGGGGGTGAACACTGAAGCTTTCTTT	CASSLRGGVNTEAFF
TRBJ1-6	-	-	16	TRBV18	TGTGCCAGCTCACCATCGGAGAGACCGGGAAATTCACCCCTCCACTTT	CASSPSERPGNSPLHF
TRBJ1-5	-	-	17	TRBV10-3	TGTGCCATCAGTGAGTCGGGGGGGATTACTCCGACTCAGCCCCAGCATTTT	CAISESGGITPTQPQHF
TRBJ2-3	-	once	13	TRBV29-1	TGCAGCGCCTACACGGCTAAGGGGGATACGCAGTATTTT	CSAYTAKGDTQYF
TRBJ1-2	-	-	14	TRBV7-9	TGTGCCAGCAGCTTAGACCAAACTAACTATGGCTACACCTTC	CASSLDQTNYGYTF
TRBJ2-7	-	medium-sized	14	TRBV6-6	TGTGCCAGCAGGACGGGGACCAACTCCTACGAGCAGTACTTC	CASRTGTNSYEQYF
TRBJ2-4	-	-	15	TRBV24-1	TGTGCCACCAGTGACCGTGGTCAAGCCGGGGACATTCAGTACTTC	CATSDRGQAGDIQYF
TRBJ2-1	-	few	14	TRBV5-1	TGCGCCAGCAGCCCGTCAGGACTACACAATGAGCAGTTCTTC	CASSPSGLHNEQFF
TRBJ2-1	-	-	11	TRBV20-1	TGCAGTGCTAGACTAGTCAATGAGCAGTTCTTC	CSARLVNEQFF
TRBJ1-1	-	few	11	TRBV2	TGTGCCAGCAGTGGTACAGGGGAAGCTTTCTTT	CASSGTGEAFF
TRBJ1-1	-	-	15	TRBV4-2	TGTGCCAGCCAAATTTCGGTGGGTGGGAACACTGAAGCTTTCTTT	CASQISVGGNTEAFF
TRBJ1-5	-	-	12	TRBV7-9	TGTGCCAGCAGCCTAGGGGATCAGCCCCAGCATTTT	CASSLGDQPQHF
TRBJ1-6	-	-	16	TRBV4-1	TGCGCCAGCAGCCAAGAACCGGCGGGGCTCGGTTCACCCCTCCACTTT	CASSQEPAGLGSPLHF
TRBJ1-1	-	-	15	TRBV13	TGTGCCAGCAGCTTAGGTCTTAGGGGGAACACTGAAGCTTTCTTT	CASSLGLRGNTEAFF
TRBJ1-2	-	-	17	TRBV5-6	TGTGCCAGCAGGTGGACAGACACTAACCCAAACTATTATGGCTACACCTTC	CASRWTDTNPNYYGYTF
TRBJ2-7	-	-	14	TRBV10-3	TGTGCCATCAGTGAGTCAGGCAGGGAAGGCGAGCAGTACTTC	CAISESGREGEQYF
TRBJ1-5	-	-	15	TRBV30	TGTGCCTGGACCCCGGGGCAGGCCCCCAATCAGCCCCAGCATTTT	CAWTPGQAPNQPQHF
TRBJ2-2	-	-	15	TRBV19	TGTGCCAGTAGTATTGTAATAGCTAGGGTCCGGGAGCTGTTTTTT	CASSIVIARVRELFF
TRBJ1-1	TRBD1	-	16	TRBV19	TGTGCCAGTAGGCCTAAGGACAGGGGCCTGAACACTGAAGCTTTCTTT	CASRPKDRGLNTEAFF
TRBJ1-1	-	-	14	TRBV28	TGTGCCAGCAGTATACCACAGGGTCTGGCTGAAGCTTTCTTT	CASSIPQGLAEAFF
TRBJ2-7	TRBD1	-	15	TRBV2	TGTGCCAGCAGTCCCGGACAGGGGGTTATGGGCGAGCAGTACTTC	CASSPGQGVMGEQYF
TRBJ1-3	-	-	15	TRBV7-2	TGTGCCAGCAGCTTAGAGTCCCGCTCTGGAAACACCATATATTTT	CASSLESRSGNTIYF
TRBJ1-4	-	-	18	TRBV28	TGTGCCAGCAGTCCACCGGGACATAACCGGAGAGCTAATGAAAAACTGTTTTTT	CASSPPGHNRRANEKLFF
TRBJ2-5	TRBD2	once	18	TRBV7-6	TGTGCCAGCAGCTACCTCCGGGGTAGCGGGGGGAGATCGGAGACCCAGTACTTC	CASSYLRGSGGRSETQYF
TRBJ2-1	-	-	13	TRBV12-5	TGTGCTAGTGGTAGAGAGTCGGACCGGATTGGGTTCTTC	CASGRESDRIGFF
TRBJ2-7	-	-	16	TRBV6-2/TRBV6-3	TGTGCCAGCAGTTACCGCACTGTGGCTGGGAACTACGAGCAGTACTTC	CASSYRTVAGNYEQYF
TRBJ1-1	-	-	15	TRBV2	TGTGCCAGCAGTGTGTTCAAGGCGGCGAACACTGAAGCTTTCTTT	CASSVFKAANTEAFF
TRBJ2-7	TRBD2	-	14	TRBV28	TGTGCCAGCAGTCCCCAGCGGGATGAAAGCGAGCAGTACTTC	CASSPQRDESEQYF
TRBJ2-1	TRBD2	medium-sized	15	TRBV30	TGTGCCTGGAGTGGACTAGCGGGTGCGGTCGGTGAGCAGTTCTTC	CAWSGLAGAVGEQFF
TRBJ1-2	TRBD1	-	15	TRBV5-4	TGTGCCAGCAGCTTCCCTCCGGGACAGGGCGATGGCTACACCTTC	CASSFPPGQGDGYTF
TRBJ1-2	-	once	12	TRBV6-5	TGTGCCAGCAAGGGACCCACCCATGGCTACACCTTC	CASKGPTHGYTF
TRBJ1-1	-	-	13	TRBV29-1	TGCAGCGTGCGGGGGACACTCAACACTGAAGCTTTCTTT	CSVRGTLNTEAFF
TRBJ1-1	-	-	13	TRBV10-3	TGTGCCATCAGTGAGATGATGAACACTGAAGCTTTCTTT	CAISEMMNTEAFF
TRBJ2-1	-	-	16	TRBV6-2/TRBV6-3	TGTGCCAGCAGTTACTCGGACTCTAGCTCCTACAATGAGCAGTTCTTC	CASSYSDSSSYNEQFF
TRBJ2-3	TRBD2	large	14	TRBV6-6	TGTGCCAGCAGGACTAGCGGACGCACAGATACGCAGTATTTT	CASRTSGRTDTQYF
TRBJ2-7	-	few	14	TRBV3-1/TRBV3-2	TGTGCCAGCAGCCAAGCCGTGGCCGCCCTCGAGCAGTACTTC	CASSQAVAALEQYF
TRBJ2-7	TRBD2	once	16	TRBV7-6	TGTGCCAGCAGCTTAGGGAGCGGGAGGGTCTCCTACGAGCAGTACTTC	CASSLGSGRVSYEQYF
TRBJ2-7	TRBD1	-	13	TRBV5-1	TGCGCCAGCAGCTCGGGACAGAGGTACGAGCAGTACTTC	CASSSGQRYEQYF
TRBJ1-2	-	-	14	TRBV19	TGTGCCAGTAGTATCACTCCTGGACGGTATGGCTACACCTTC	CASSITPGRYGYTF
TRBJ1-1	-	-	13	TRBV10-3	TGTGCCATCAGTGTAACAGCGAACACTGAAGCTTTCTTT	CAISVTANTEAFF
TRBJ1-3	-	few	16	TRBV4-3	TGCGCCAGCAGCCAGGGTAGGGGCGCCTCTGGAAACACCATATATTTT	CASSQGRGASGNTIYF
TRBJ2-6	-	few	16	TRBV10-3	TGTGCCATCAGTGAGTCTCACGGGGCCGGGGCCAACGTCCTGACTTTC	CAISESHGAGANVLTF
TRBJ2-1	TRBD1	once	17	TRBV19	TGTGCCAGTAGCCTCCTCACCGGGACAGGGATCCGGAATGAGCAGTTCTTC	CASSLLTGTGIRNEQFF
TRBJ2-4	TRBD1	-	15	TRBV7-2	TGTGCCAGCAGCTCTAGGACAGGGGCCAAAAACATTCAGTACTTC	CASSSRTGAKNIQYF